The 27 T cell receptor beta chains given below trace back to one sample, sequenced in a study of T cell repertoires in ileal Crohn's disease. Data came from immunoSEQ multiplex PCR; TCRdb stores just in-frame clones and leaves some out. The repertoire includes roughly 15,000 clones, roughly 70% of them detected once, and 5% to 5.5% sits in the top ten. The source material was ileal tissue. The receptors originated from an adult with Crohn's disease.

This clone was seen only a few times. The chain carries TRBV23-1 and TRBJ2-1, with 10 nucleotides matching TRBD1. TRBV23-1 is placed among ORFs of uncertain function. V dropped 4 bases and J dropped 6; count of bases not matched to a gene: 9. This CDR3 spans 16 amino acids. The CDR3 loop is CASSPLGDRGGNEQFF. DNA of the CDR3: TGCGCCAGCAGTCCCTTAGGGGACAGGGGCGGCAATGAGCAGTTCTTC.

A word on this clone: The same CDR3 arises from other DNA sequences in this sample as well. The chain links TRBV5-1 to TRBJ1-6; 10 bases align to TRBD1. This CDR3 region has 14 residues. Trimming removed 4 bases from V and 10 bases from J; junction bases left unmatched: 5. Germline-derived CDR1 and CDR2 are SGHRS and YFSETQ. CDR3 amino acids: CASSPGQGESPLHF. The CDR3 nucleotides are TGCGCCAGCAGCCCTGGACAGGGGGAGTCACCCCTCCACTTT.

J is TRBJ1-5 and V is TRBV5-6; TRBD1 might be the D (6 bases). Trimming took 1 base from V and 4 from J, leaving 6 bases between them. The CDR3 runs 13 residues. Per germline, CDR1 SGHDT and CDR2 YYEEEE. The CDR3 DNA is TGTGCCAGCAGCTTGAGGGGGAATCAGCCCCAGCATTTT. Translating gives CASSLRGNQPQHF. Using reference TRBV5-6 and TRBJ1-5 for the parts outside the CDR3, the full variable domain is DAGVTQSPTHLIKTRGQQVTLRCSPKSGHDTVSWYQQALGQGPQFIFQYYEEEERQRGNFPDRFSGHQFPNYSSELNVNALLLGDSALYLCASSLRGNQPQHFGDGTRLSIL.

The V gene is TRBV30, the J gene TRBJ1-1; D is unclear. In germline, CDR1 is GTSNPN, CDR2 SVGIG (reference sequence). The V end was cut by 4 bases, the J end by 0 bases, with 6 bases between. This CDR3 region has 12 residues. The CDR3 reads CAWTLMNTEAFF. The CDR3 coding sequence is TGTGCCTGGACACTTATGAACACTGAAGCTTTCTTT.

The rearrangement uses TRBV2 and TRBJ2-7; D is possibly TRBD1 (6 bases). Germline V lookup: CDR1 SNHLY, CDR2 FYNNEI. V shed 3 bases and J shed 1 base, with 22 bases lying between them. This CDR3 comprises 18 residues. CDR3 nucleotide sequence: TGTGCCAGCAGTGAGGGCATATACTTGGGGGCCACATCCTACGAGCAGTACTTC. It specifies CASSEGIYLGATSYEQYF. The full variable domain, in which reference TRBV2 and TRBJ2-7 provide the parts outside the CDR3, is EPEVTQTPSHQVTQMGQEVILRCVPISNHLYFYWYRQILGQKVEFLVSFYNNEISEKSEIFDDQFSVERPDGSNFTLKIRSTKLEDSAMYFCASSEGIYLGATSYEQYFGPGTRLTVT.

The V and J genes are TRBV4-1 and TRBJ2-1; 7 positions agree with TRBD2. The CDR3 covers 12 residues. J lost 9 bases, V lost 5 bases, and 4 bases had no gene match. Germline-derived CDR1 and CDR2 are MGHRA and YSYEKL. The CDR3 reads CASSGGGSEQFF. The CDR3, as DNA: TGCGCCAGCAGCGGGGGGGGGAGTGAGCAGTTCTTC.

This clone occurred once. The chain has TRBV18 and TRBJ2-1; 8 bases fit TRBD2. Germline CDR1 is KGHSH and CDR2 is LQKENI. The CDR3 totals 15 residues. J gave up 3 bases and V 4 bases, and 5 bases lay outside the gene matches. CDR3 coding DNA: TGTGCCAGCTCACTCGCGGGACTAGTCTACAATGAGCAGTTCTTC. Its translation is CASSLAGLVYNEQFF.

The J gene is TRBJ1-2, the V gene TRBV14; D is perhaps TRBD1 (6 bases). The V gene lost 4 bases and the J gene lost 5 bases, with 17 bases spanning the gap. The CDR3 extends over 15 amino acids. Germline loops: CDR1 SGHDN, CDR2 FVKESK. CDR3 nucleotides: TGTGCCAGCAGCCCCATACAGGGCCGAGGATATGGCTACACCTTC. Protein sequence: CASSPIQGRGYGYTF.

The chain uses TRBV2 and TRBJ1-4; D gene unclear. The germline V and J ends were trimmed by 3 bases and 11 bases, with 16 bases remaining between them. The CDR3 runs 14 residues. Germline V gene data show CDR1 as SNHLY and CDR2 as FYNNEI. Here the CDR3 reads CASSEQGRGRKLFF. The CDR3 DNA follows: TGTGCCAGCAGTGAGCAAGGTCGGGGTCGGAAACTGTTTTTT.

The rearrangement uses TRBV27 and TRBJ2-5; 8 bases match TRBD1. CDR1 and CDR2 from the germline V gene are MNHEY and SMNVEV (reference sequence). Trimming cost V 5 bases and J 4 bases; bases outside gene matches: 3. The CDR3 is made up of 13 amino acids. The CDR3 region is CASSRQGLETQYF. CDR3 sequence (DNA): TGTGCCAGCAGTCGACAGGGGTTAGAGACCCAGTACTTC.

The chain employs TRBV28 and TRBJ2-7; 11 bases agree with TRBD1. J was trimmed by 4 bases and V by 6 bases; bases with no gene match: 5. The CDR3 runs to 14 residues. In germline, CDR1 is MDHEN, CDR2 SYDVKM. The CDR3 sequence: CASSRTGGGYEQYF. DNA of the CDR3: TGTGCCAGCAGCAGGACAGGGGGCGGTTACGAGCAGTACTTC.

The rearrangement uses TRBV28 and TRBJ2-7; TRBD1 is a possible D gene (6 bases). Trimming shortened V by 3 bases and J by 7 bases, and 10 bases separated the two germline ends. The germline V gene has CDR1 MDHEN and CDR2 SYDVKM. This CDR3 contains 12 residues. The CDR3, as DNA: TGTGCCAGCAGTTTTCAGAGGGGGGAGCAGTACTTC. Its protein is CASSFQRGEQYF.

The chain uses TRBV4-1 and TRBJ1-2; 8 positions match TRBD1. V was pared by 3 bases and J by 3 bases, with 9 bases of the junction left unmatched. The CDR3 consists of 16 residues. Germline CDR1 reads MGHRA; CDR2 reads YSYEKL. The chain's CDR3 is CASSHRSTGVDYGYTF. The CDR3 DNA follows: TGCGCCAGCAGCCATAGGTCGACAGGGGTGGACTATGGCTACACCTTC.

The chain links TRBV11-3 to TRBJ1-1, with a tentative D call TRBD1 (6 bases). The germline V gene encodes CDR1 SGHNT and CDR2 YENEEA. This CDR3 is 15 amino acids long. Trimming took 1 base from V and 5 from J, leaving 14 bases between them. CDR3 in amino acids: CASSLVAMGATEAFF. DNA of the CDR3: TGTGCCAGCAGCTTAGTAGCCATGGGGGCAACTGAAGCTTTCTTT. Drawing the rest from reference TRBV11-3 and TRBJ1-1, the complete variable domain is EAGVVQSPRYKIIEKKQPVAFWCNPISGHNTLYWYLQNLGQGPELLIRYENEEAVDDSQLPKDRFSAERLKGVDSTLKIQPAELGDSAVYLCASSLVAMGATEAFFGQGTRLTVV.

The chain employs TRBV5-1 and TRBJ1-2, with a possible D match to TRBD1 (6 bases). Germline-derived CDR1 and CDR2 are SGHRS and YFSETQ. The germline V and J ends were trimmed by 4 bases and 4 bases, with 17 bases remaining between them. The CDR3 sequence is 15 residues long. CDR3 sequence (DNA): TGCGCCAGCAGCGTTGACAGGACAAGGGGCTATGGCTACACCTTC. Encoded protein: CASSVDRTRGYGYTF.

This chain joins TRBV9 and TRBJ2-2, with 16 bases matching TRBD2. V shed 1 base, J shed 5 bases, and the junction held 8 bases outside the gene matches. Germline loops: CDR1 SGDLS, CDR2 YYNGEE. The CDR3 extends over 19 amino acids. As DNA, the CDR3 is TGTGCCAGCAGCGTACCCGGGACTAGCGGGGGGGGTCTGACCGGGGAGCTGTTTTTT. Amino acid sequence: CASSVPGTSGGGLTGELFF.

This clone was seen only a few times. This chain uses TRBV6-5 with TRBJ1-1; D uncertain. V lost 7 bases and J lost 7, with 16 bases in between. CDR3 length equals 13 residues. Germline CDR1 is MNHEY and CDR2 is SVGAGI. The CDR3 here is CASTKGGRGEAFF. CDR3 sequence (DNA): TGTGCCAGCACCAAGGGAGGCCGGGGTGAAGCTTTCTTT.

This clone was found once. The rearrangement uses TRBV6-1 and TRBJ2-5; tentatively, D is TRBD2 (6 bases). Per germline, CDR1 MNHNS and CDR2 SASEGT. The CDR3 consists of 15 residues. V lost 5 bases to trimming and J lost 4 bases, with 17 bases between them. DNA for the CDR3: TGTGCCAGCAGTATTTTCGGGCAGGGAGGAGAGACCCAGTACTTC. Translation: CASSIFGQGGETQYF.

This clone was counted a few times. This chain joins TRBV19 and TRBJ2-7; 14 bases match TRBD2. The germline gives CDR1 LNHDA, CDR2 SQIVND (reference sequence). V lost 5 bases to trimming and J lost 2 bases; unmatched junction nucleotides: 11. This CDR3 has 18 amino acids. Here the CDR3 reads CASSSGLAGALFPYEQYF. CDR3 in DNA: TGTGCCAGTAGTTCGGGACTAGCGGGGGCCCTTTTCCCCTACGAGCAGTACTTC. Based on the CDR3 plus reference TRBV19 and TRBJ2-7, the full variable domain is DGGITQSPKYLFRKEGQNVTLSCEQNLNHDAMYWYRQDPGQGLRLIYYSQIVNDFQKGDIAEGYSVSREKKESFPLTVTSAQKNPTAFYLCASSSGLAGALFPYEQYFGPGTRLTVT.

In nucleotides, the CDR3 is TGCGCCAGCAGTCAATCGCGTGGGCTGAGCTACGAGCAGTACTTC. This translates into CASSQSRGLSYEQYF. The rearrangement joins TRBV23-1 to TRBJ2-7, with D unresolved. TRBV23-1 is identified as an open reading frame with a role that is uncertain. Trimming stripped 0 bases from V and 3 bases from J, with 12 bases between. The CDR3 is 15 amino acids.

The V gene is TRBV2, the J gene TRBJ2-1; 13 nucleotides agree with TRBD2. Losses at the gene ends were 4 bases for V and 5 bases for J; bases not matched to a gene: 5. The CDR3 is 16 residues long. Germline CDR1 and CDR2: SNHLY and FYNNEI. CDR3 sequence (DNA): TGTGCCAGCAGTGGGGGACTAGCGGGATGGAACAATGAGCAGTTCTTC. It translates to CASSGGLAGWNNEQFF.

The chain couples TRBV12-5 to TRBJ2-7; D remains ambiguous. The CDR3 totals 11 residues. CDR1 LGHNT and CDR2 FRNRAP come from the germline V gene. Deletions cut 4 bases from V and 3 bases from J, with 4 bases between. CDR3 in DNA: TGTGCTAGTGGTTCTAGCTACGAGCAGTACTTC. It codes for CASGSSYEQYF.

The V call is TRBV5-1, the J call TRBJ1-1; D is ambiguous. This CDR3 comprises 12 residues. In germline, CDR1 is SGHRS, CDR2 YFSETQ. Trimming took 4 bases from V and 7 from J, leaving 11 bases between them. The CDR3 DNA reads as TGCGCCAGCAGCATTGGACGGGATGAAGCTTTCTTT. It yields the protein CASSIGRDEAFF.

The chain uses TRBV2 and TRBJ1-2; the D gene is possibly TRBD1 (5 bases). Between the trimmed V and J ends, which lost 4 bases and 4 bases, there was a span of 10 bases. CDR3 length equals 13 residues. From germline, CDR1 is SNHLY and CDR2 FYNNEI. CDR3: CASSAGTSYGYTF. As DNA, the CDR3 is TGTGCCAGCAGTGCCGGGACTAGCTATGGCTACACCTTC.

This clone was picked up a small number of times. This chain connects TRBV5-1 to TRBJ2-3; 9 nucleotides line up with TRBD2. Unmatched junction bases numbered 10, after V lost 0 bases and J lost 5 bases. CDR1 is SGHRS and CDR2 is YFSETQ in the germline V gene. This CDR3 is 17 amino acids long. CDR3 in DNA: TGCGCCAGCAGCTTGGCCTATTTGGGCGGGGGGGAAGATACGCAGTATTTT. This sequence encodes CASSLAYLGGGEDTQYF.

The chain is built from TRBV13 and TRBJ2-3; TRBD2 aligns across 12 bases. CDR3 length: 18 amino acids. V trimming: 6 bases; J trimming: 1 base; junction bases outside the gene matches: 11. The germline gives CDR1 PRHDT, CDR2 FYEKMQ (reference sequence). The CDR3 loop reads CASSPWTSGKGGTDTQYF. CDR3 bases: TGTGCCAGCAGTCCTTGGACTAGCGGGAAAGGCGGCACAGATACGCAGTATTTT.

The J gene is TRBJ2-7, the V gene TRBV27; 8 bases align to TRBD1. The CDR3 is 11 residues long. Germline-derived CDR1 and CDR2 are MNHEY and SMNVEV (reference sequence). The junction had 4 bases not matched to a gene; V was cut back by 8 bases and J by 7 bases. The chain's CDR3 is CASRQGREQYF. The DNA for the CDR3 is TGTGCCAGCCGACAGGGGAGAGAGCAGTACTTC.